This TCR beta chain derives from a study of Tregs in tolerant kidney transplant recipients. Study-wide points: Findings come from small patient numbers and require larger validation.

An overnight rest at 37°C with 200 IU/ml IL-2 preceded regulatory T cell sorting from thawed PBMCs. Germline V gene sequence: CDR1 MNHEY, CDR2 SVGAGI. This CDR3 region has 13 residues. Trimming left V 6 bases short and J 4 bases short, with 12 bases between. As regards this clone: Its cognate antigen is unknown.

Clones were read by immunoSEQ multiplex PCR, and TCRdb kept only the in-frame ones, dropping some. The table lists 60,000 or so clones, 80% to 90% of them singletons. Source: Tregs from blood, taken before the transplant. This TCR was recovered from a human donor who received a combined kidney and bone marrow transplant. The chain has TRBV6-5 and TRBJ1-2; D is unresolved. CDR3 sequence (DNA): TGTGCCAGCAGCGGCAGGAACCTCTATGGCTACACCTTC. It is translated as CASSGRNLYGYTF.